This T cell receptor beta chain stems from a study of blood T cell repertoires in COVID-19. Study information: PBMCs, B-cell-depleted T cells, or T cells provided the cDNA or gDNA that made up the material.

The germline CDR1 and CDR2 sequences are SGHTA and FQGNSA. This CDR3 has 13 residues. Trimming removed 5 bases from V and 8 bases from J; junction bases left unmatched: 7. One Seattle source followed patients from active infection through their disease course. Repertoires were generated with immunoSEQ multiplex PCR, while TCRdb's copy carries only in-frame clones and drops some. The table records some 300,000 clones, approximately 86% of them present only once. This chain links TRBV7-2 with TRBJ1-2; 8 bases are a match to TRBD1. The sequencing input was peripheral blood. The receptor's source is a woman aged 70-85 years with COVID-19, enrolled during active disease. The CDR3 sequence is CASSPRDRTGYTF. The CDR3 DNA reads TGTGCCAGCAGCCCCCGGGACAGGACCGGCTACACCTTC.